Sequencing of this T cell receptor beta chain was carried out in a study of technical replicates of blood from several donors. The CDR3 runs to 14 residues. The germline gives CDR1 MGHRA, CDR2 YSYEKL. V gave up 6 bases and J gave up 0 bases, with 11 bases separating them. Data came from immunoSEQ multiplex PCR; TCRdb stores just in-frame clones and leaves some out. The profile shows more than 75,000 clones, 85% to 95% of them singletons. The sequenced sample consisted of T cells isolated from PBMCs. The chain couples TRBV4-1 to TRBJ1-1; no definite D call. This sequence was found in a human donor in good health. The CDR3 DNA reads TGCGCCAGCAGTGGTCCTCTATTGAACACTGAAGCTTTCTTT. Translating it yields CASSGPLLNTEAFF.